This entry features one T cell receptor beta chain sequence. Antigen unknown. These data belong to a study of regulatory T cells in long-lasting Graves disease. Study conclusions and caveats: Persistent Graves' patients possessed reduced TCR diversity relative to recently diagnosed ones.

Arm-PCR of CDR3 regions and iRepertoire HTBI primers were the basis on which TCR beta libraries were built. MiXCR, applied by TCRdb to the multiplex PCR reads, yields one record per CDR3 protein. The data show 350,000 to 400,000 distinct CDR3 sequences, under 20% seen once. The CDR3 covers 10 residues. Trimming shortened V by 4 bases and J by 10 bases, and 3 bases separated the two germline ends. Germline lookup yields CDR1 SGDLS and CDR2 YYNGEE. As to time point: newly diagnosed GD, antithyroid drugs for less than 3 months. Following extraction of RNA from PBMCs, that RNA was used to make the TCR library. This sample was also put to use in a study of T cells in Graves' hyperthyroidism and ophthalmopathy. That paper notes: HTBI primers were used for first-round RT-PCR of the TCR CDR3.

The starting material was peripheral blood mononuclear cells (PBMCs), obtained at new diagnosis, from a patient treated with antithyroid drugs. The TCR originated in a woman aged 18-29 years with Graves disease. This sequence joins TRBV9 and TRBJ1-6, with D unresolved. Here the CDR3 DNA reads TGTGCCAGCAGCCCATCACCCCTCCACTTT. Protein sequence: CASSPSPLHF.